Listed here is a single T cell receptor beta chain. PCR was performed a second time for roughly 7 to 12 cycles using a sample-barcoded 5' primer and a J-beta primer mix. Using its own MiXCR run on the 5' RACE reads, TCRdb lists one record per CDR3 protein. This sample carries over 600,000 distinct CDR3 sequences, approximately 53% of them seen once, and the ten largest clones take roughly 24%. This CDR3 has 18 residues. Trimming at V came to 4 bases and at J to 2 bases, leaving 13 bases not matched to a gene. Germline V lookup: CDR1 MNHEY, CDR2 SVGEGT. This sample is drawn from a study of blood T cells in healthy people across ages.

The rearrangement links TRBV6-2 or TRBV6-3 to TRBJ1-5, with 8 bases aligning to TRBD1. This receptor was identified in a man aged 35 to 55 in good health. Sequencing input: blood. The CDR3 nucleotides are TGTGCCAGCAGTTTACAGGGGTGGGGGACAGGAGGCAATCAGCCCCAGCATTTT. This encodes CASSLQGWGTGGNQPQHF.